This T cell receptor (beta chain) is from a study of T cell repertoires in cytomegalovirus infection. Study-wide results and limits: CMV-specific TCR beta clonotypes restricted by HLA-C were the ones dominating the ex vivo response.

Germline V gene sequence: CDR1 SEHNR, CDR2 FQNEAQ (reference sequence). The CDR3 has 11 residues. The V and J ends lost 8 bases and 8 bases respectively, with 12 bases between them. Note on this clonotype: What it binds is unknown.

Each CDR3 protein gets one entry after TCRdb re-called the reads with MiXCR. The sample lists 680,000 or so distinct CDR3 sequences; 35% to 45% were seen once. The sequencing input was PBMCs. The V call is TRBV7-9, the J call TRBJ1-1; no firm D call. The clonotype originates from a human donor in good health (CMV status not recorded). Some clones in this sample may be carry-over from other donors' samples. CDR3: CASAGRSEAFF. DNA of the CDR3: TGTGCCAGCGCCGGTCGGAGCGAAGCTTTCTTT.